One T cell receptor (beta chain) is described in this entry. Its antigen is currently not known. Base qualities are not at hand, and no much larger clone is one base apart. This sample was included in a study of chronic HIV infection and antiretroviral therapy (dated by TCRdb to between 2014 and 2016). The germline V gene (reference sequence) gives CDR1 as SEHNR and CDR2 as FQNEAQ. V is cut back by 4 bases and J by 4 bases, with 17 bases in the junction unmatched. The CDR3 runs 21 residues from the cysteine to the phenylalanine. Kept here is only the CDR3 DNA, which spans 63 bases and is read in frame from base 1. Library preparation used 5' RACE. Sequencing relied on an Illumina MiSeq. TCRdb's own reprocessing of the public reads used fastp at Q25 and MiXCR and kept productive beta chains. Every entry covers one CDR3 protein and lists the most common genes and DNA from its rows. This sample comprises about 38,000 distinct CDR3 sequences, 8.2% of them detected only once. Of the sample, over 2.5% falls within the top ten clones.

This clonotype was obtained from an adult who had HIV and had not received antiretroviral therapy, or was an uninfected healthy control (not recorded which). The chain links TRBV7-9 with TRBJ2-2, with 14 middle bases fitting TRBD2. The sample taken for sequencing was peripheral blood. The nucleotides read TGTGCCAGCAGCTCACCCGCCGGGACTAGCGGGAGCGCCATGGGCACCGGGGAGCTGTTTTTT. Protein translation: CASSSPAGTSGSAMGTGELFF.